The rows below give T cell receptor beta chains drawn from one sample of a study of blood T cell repertoires in COVID-19. Here immunoSEQ multiplex PCR was the method, and the copy in TCRdb shows in-frame clones only, minus some. The table has some 250,000 clones, less than 90% seen once; the top ten hold more than 10%. Sequencing input: peripheral blood. These receptors came from a woman in her 30s with COVID-19, enrolled during active disease. The CDR3 runs from the conserved cysteine through the conserved F or W. Each record gives: D gene, V gene, J gene, clone size, CDR3 protein, CDR3 DNA. A D gene is named only where the DNA matches it firmly. Not every row has a clone size; where given, it reads once, few, many or a size class.

D: NA
V: TRBV14
J: TRBJ2-2
size: NA
CDR3: CASSDPGENTGELFF
DNA: TGTGCCAGCAGTGACCCGGGAGAGAACACCGGGGAGCTGTTTTTT

D: NA
V: TRBV6-5
J: TRBJ1-1
size: NA
CDR3: CASMGRTEAFF
DNA: TGTGCCAGCATGGGGAGGACTGAAGCTTTCTTT

D: NA
V: TRBV10-1
J: TRBJ2-2
size: NA
CDR3: CASSLRLGSSPSGELFF
DNA: TGCGCCAGCAGTCTCAGACTAGGTTCGTCTCCTTCCGGGGAGCTGTTTTTT

D: TRBD1
V: TRBV29-1
J: TRBJ1-2
size: NA
CDR3: CSAGTANYGYTF
DNA: TGCAGCGCTGGGACAGCTAATTATGGCTACACCTTC

D: NA
V: TRBV5-1
J: TRBJ2-3
size: NA
CDR3: CASSLAGGSKDTQYF
DNA: TGCGCCAGCAGCTTGGCCGGAGGTAGTAAAGATACGCAGTATTTT

D: NA
V: TRBV18
J: TRBJ1-5
size: NA
CDR3: CASSPGANQPQHF
DNA: TGTGCCAGCTCCCCTGGGGCGAATCAGCCCCAGCATTTT

D: TRBD1
V: TRBV6-5
J: TRBJ2-7
size: once
CDR3: CASSYQGAVYEQYF
DNA: TGTGCCAGCAGTTACCAGGGGGCTGTCTACGAGCAGTACTTC

D: NA
V: TRBV6-4
J: TRBJ2-7
size: NA
CDR3: CASRGGRRGFYEQYF
DNA: TGTGCCAGCAGGGGAGGCAGGAGAGGATTTTACGAGCAGTACTTC

D: TRBD2
V: TRBV30
J: TRBJ2-3
size: NA
CDR3: CASRMAGGHYTDTQYF
DNA: TGTGCCTCTCGTATGGCGGGGGGTCACTACACAGATACGCAGTATTTT

D: NA
V: TRBV6-5
J: TRBJ2-3
size: NA
CDR3: CASRAGMHTDTQYF
DNA: TGTGCCAGCAGGGCCGGGATGCACACAGATACGCAGTATTTT

D: NA
V: TRBV6-5
J: TRBJ1-2
size: NA
CDR3: CASWQFPYGYTF
DNA: TGTGCCAGCTGGCAGTTCCCTTATGGCTACACCTTC

D: NA
V: TRBV7-2
J: TRBJ1-1
size: few
CDR3: CASSLVGNGGEAFF
DNA: TGTGCCAGCAGCTTAGTAGGGAACGGGGGTGAAGCTTTCTTT

D: NA
V: TRBV10-3
J: TRBJ2-3
size: NA
CDR3: CAISESTSTDTQYF
DNA: TGTGCCATCAGTGAGTCGACAAGCACAGATACGCAGTATTTT

D: TRBD2
V: TRBV19
J: TRBJ2-1
size: NA
CDR3: CASSTGLAGDYYNEQFF
DNA: TGTGCCAGTAGTACCGGACTAGCGGGGGATTACTACAATGAGCAGTTCTTC

D: TRBD2
V: TRBV4-2
J: TRBJ2-3
size: NA
CDR3: CASAGQLAGGNTDTQYF
DNA: TGTGCCAGCGCGGGCCAACTAGCGGGGGGTAACACAGATACGCAGTATTTT

D: TRBD1
V: TRBV5-1
J: TRBJ2-7
size: NA
CDR3: CASSLVVGQDTYEQYF
DNA: TGCGCCAGCAGCTTGGTCGTTGGACAGGACACCTACGAGCAGTACTTC